The 12 T cell receptor beta chains listed next were all sequenced from one sample in a study of metastatic and nonmetastatic thyroid tumors. Using MiXCR, TCRdb re-called clones from the PCR reads. The sample carries just under 9,500 clones, approximately 31% recorded once. Patients were all untreated before their thyroid surgery. Sample: adjacent normal tissue. These receptors originate from a female donor with papillary thyroid cancer or a benign thyroid nodule (not recorded which). Some clones in this sample may be carry-over from other donors' samples.

Relative to its sample, this clone is medium-sized. The rearrangement uses TRBV10-1 and TRBJ2-1; the match to TRBD2 covers 12 bases. Trimming at V came to 4 bases and at J to 4 bases, leaving 5 bases not matched to a gene. This CDR3 is 16 amino acids long. Germline CDR1 and CDR2: WNHNN and SYGVQD (reference sequence). CDR3 nucleotide sequence: TGCGCCAGCAGTGTAGCCGGGACTAGCGGGTACAATGAGCAGTTCTTC. It encodes CASSVAGTSGYNEQFF.

The rearrangement joins TRBV6-6 to TRBJ2-1, with D maybe TRBD2 (5 bases). The CDR3 contains 12 residues. The germline V gene has CDR1 MNHNY and CDR2 SVGAGI (reference sequence). V was pared by 2 bases and J by 9 bases, with 8 bases between. The CDR3 region is CASSYSGGEQFF. The CDR3 DNA reads as TGTGCCAGCAGTTACAGCGGTGGTGAGCAGTTCTTC.

This clone has only a few counts. The rearrangement links TRBV6-1 to TRBJ2-3; 12 nucleotides match TRBD2. Trimming removed 3 bases from V and 4 bases from J; junction bases left unmatched: 8. The CDR3 is made up of 17 amino acids. Germline V gene sequence: CDR1 MNHNS, CDR2 SASEGT. CDR3 loop: CASSDPGLAGRSDTQYF. The CDR3 DNA reads as TGTGCCAGCAGTGACCCCGGACTAGCGGGGAGGTCAGATACGCAGTATTTT.

In this sample, this clone turned up a few times. The chain employs TRBV27 and TRBJ1-1; 8 bases line up with TRBD1. Unmatched junction bases numbered 10, after V lost 6 bases and J lost 1 base. The CDR3 spans 16 residues. In germline, CDR1 is MNHEY, CDR2 SMNVEV (reference sequence). CDR3 nucleotides: TGTGCCAGCAGCCAATTCCAGGGGGCGTCGAACACTGAAGCTTTCTTT. It specifies CASSQFQGASNTEAFF.

The chain couples TRBV5-6 to TRBJ1-2, with D perhaps TRBD1 (6 bases). Trimming pared 4 bases from V and 3 bases from J, leaving 19 bases between. The CDR3 extends over 16 amino acids. Germline CDR1 SGHDT, CDR2 YYEEEE. The CDR3 region is CASSTQEQGIYYGYTF. The CDR3 DNA follows: TGTGCCAGCAGCACCCAAGAACAGGGAATATACTATGGCTACACCTTC.

This clone was seen only a few times. The V call is TRBV7-2, the J call TRBJ2-7; D perhaps matches TRBD2 (6 bases). Germline loops: CDR1 SGHTA, CDR2 FQGNSA. The CDR3 consists of 14 residues. Trimming stripped 5 bases from V and 2 bases from J, with 13 bases between. The CDR3 protein is CASSPSGSPYEQYF. CDR3 coding DNA: TGTGCCAGCAGCCCGAGCGGGTCCCCCTACGAGCAGTACTTC. Full variable domain (rest looked up from reference TRBV7-2 and TRBJ2-7): GAGVSQSPSNKVTEKGKDVELRCDPISGHTALYWYRQSLGQGLEFLIYFQGNSAPDKSGLPSDRFSAERTGGSVSTLTIQRTQQEDSAVYLCASSPSGSPYEQYFGPGTRLTVT.

This clone occurred a few times. This chain joins TRBV12-3 or TRBV12-4 and TRBJ2-7; D is unresolved. V was shortened by 2 bases and J by 4 bases, with 15 bases between the two germline ends. This CDR3 is built from 15 residues. The CDR3 reads CASSLFQQGRYEQYF. The CDR3 bases are TGTGCCAGCAGTTTATTCCAGCAAGGGCGTTACGAGCAGTACTTC.

The chain employs TRBV6-1 and TRBJ2-7; 11 nucleotides align to TRBD2. The junction had 16 bases not matched to a gene; V was cut back by 7 bases and J by 8 bases. Germline V CDR1 and CDR2: MNHNS, SASEGT. CDR3 size: 16 residues. CDR3 loop: CASTTGARLAGNQQYF. The CDR3 bases are TGTGCCAGCACGACCGGAGCGCGACTAGCGGGAAACCAGCAGTACTTC.

Only a few counts were recorded for this clone. The chain employs TRBV30 and TRBJ1-1; D might be TRBD1 (5 bases). In germline, CDR1 is GTSNPN, CDR2 SVGIG (reference sequence). Trimming shortened V by 7 bases and J by 7 bases, and 19 bases separated the two germline ends. There are 13 residues in the CDR3. The CDR3 loop reads CAYWEGPRDEAFF. CDR3 DNA: TGTGCCTACTGGGAGGGACCCCGTGATGAAGCTTTCTTT.

As to this clone: Mismatch with germline at one junction end may stem from a read error. This chain's CDR3 is CASSIGGSPGGTQYF. Here the CDR3 DNA reads TGTGCAAGCAGTATAGGGGGTTCACCCGGAGGTACGCAGTATTTT. This sequence joins TRBV27 and TRBJ2-3; TRBD1 might be the D (6 bases). The V gene's germline CDR1 is MNHEY and CDR2 SMNVEV (reference sequence). The CDR3 loop spans 15 amino acids.

This clone was picked up one time. The CDR3 end shows no conserved phenylalanine or tryptophan, and so a read error is likely. This chain joins TRBV11-2 and TRBJ1-1; TRBD1 matches at 7 bases. CDR1 SGHAT and CDR2 FQNNGV come from the germline V gene. The V and J ends lost 1 base and 6 bases, in that order; junction bases with no gene match: 8. The CDR3 sequence is 15 residues long. The CDR3 DNA reads as TGTGCCAGCAGCTTAGCTCTCTTAGGGGGCTCTGAAGCTTTCTCT. Protein product: CASSLALLGGSEAFS.

This chain connects TRBV7-2 to TRBJ2-1; D gene ambiguous. CDR3 size: 12 residues. Germline CDR1 reads SGHTA; CDR2 reads FQGNSA. V dropped 1 base and J dropped 3 bases, with 1 base sitting between them. Here the CDR3 reads CASSLDYNEQFF. The CDR3 nucleotides are TGTGCCAGCAGCTTAGACTACAATGAGCAGTTCTTC.